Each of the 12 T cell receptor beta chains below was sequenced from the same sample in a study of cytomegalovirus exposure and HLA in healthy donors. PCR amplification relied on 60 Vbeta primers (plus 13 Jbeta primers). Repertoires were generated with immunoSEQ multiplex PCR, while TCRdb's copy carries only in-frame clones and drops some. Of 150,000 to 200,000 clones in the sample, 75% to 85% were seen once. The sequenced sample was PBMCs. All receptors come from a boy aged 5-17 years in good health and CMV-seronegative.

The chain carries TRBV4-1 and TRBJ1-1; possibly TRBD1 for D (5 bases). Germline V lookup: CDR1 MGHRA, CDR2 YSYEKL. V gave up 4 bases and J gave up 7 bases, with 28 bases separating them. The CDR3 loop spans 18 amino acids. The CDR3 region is CASSLPMGQERFGSEAFF. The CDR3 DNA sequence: TGCGCCAGCAGCCTACCAATGGGGCAGGAGCGATTTGGAAGTGAAGCTTTCTTT.

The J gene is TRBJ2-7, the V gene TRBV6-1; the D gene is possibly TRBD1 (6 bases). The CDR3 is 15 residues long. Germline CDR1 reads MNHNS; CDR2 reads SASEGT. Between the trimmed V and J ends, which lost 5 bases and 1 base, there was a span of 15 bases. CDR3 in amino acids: CASSWEWDTSYEQYF. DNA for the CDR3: TGTGCCAGCAGTTGGGAATGGGACACGTCCTACGAGCAGTACTTC.

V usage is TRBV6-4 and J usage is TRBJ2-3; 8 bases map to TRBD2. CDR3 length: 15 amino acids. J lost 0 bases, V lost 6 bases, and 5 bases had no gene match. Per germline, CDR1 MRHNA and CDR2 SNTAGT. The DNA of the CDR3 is TGTGCCAGCAGCGAGCGGGAGCGTAGCACAGATACGCAGTATTTT. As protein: CASSERERSTDTQYF.

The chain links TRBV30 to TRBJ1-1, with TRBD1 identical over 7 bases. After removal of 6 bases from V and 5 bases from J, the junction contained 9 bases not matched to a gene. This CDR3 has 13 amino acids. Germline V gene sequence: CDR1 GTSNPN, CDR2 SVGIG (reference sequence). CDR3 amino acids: CACPGGQATEAFF. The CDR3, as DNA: TGTGCCTGCCCCGGCGGACAGGCAACTGAAGCTTTCTTT.

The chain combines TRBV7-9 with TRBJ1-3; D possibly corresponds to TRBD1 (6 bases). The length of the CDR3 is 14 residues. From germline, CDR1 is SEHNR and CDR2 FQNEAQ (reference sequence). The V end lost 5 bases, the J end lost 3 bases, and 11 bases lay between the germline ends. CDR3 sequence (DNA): TGTGCCAGCAGCCATCCGGACAGTGGAAACACCATATATTTT. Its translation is CASSHPDSGNTIYF.

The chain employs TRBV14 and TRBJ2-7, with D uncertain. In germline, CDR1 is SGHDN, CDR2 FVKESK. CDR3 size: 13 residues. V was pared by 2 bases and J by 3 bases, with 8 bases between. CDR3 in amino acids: CASSQSLYYEQYF. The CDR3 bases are TGTGCCAGCAGCCAAAGTCTATACTACGAGCAGTACTTC. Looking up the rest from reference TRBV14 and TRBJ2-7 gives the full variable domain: EAGVTQFPSHSVIEKGQTVTLRCDPISGHDNLYWYRRVMGKEIKFLLHFVKESKQDESGMPNNRFLAERTGGTYSTLKVQPAELEDSGVYFCASSQSLYYEQYFGPGTRLTVT.

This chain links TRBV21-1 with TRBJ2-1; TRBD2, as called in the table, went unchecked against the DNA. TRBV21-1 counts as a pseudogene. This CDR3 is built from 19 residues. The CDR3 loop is CASSKGLEGRAGGENEQFF. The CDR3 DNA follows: TGTGCCAGCAGCAAAGGGTTAGAAGGGCGAGCGGGGGGGGAGAATGAGCAGTTCTTC.

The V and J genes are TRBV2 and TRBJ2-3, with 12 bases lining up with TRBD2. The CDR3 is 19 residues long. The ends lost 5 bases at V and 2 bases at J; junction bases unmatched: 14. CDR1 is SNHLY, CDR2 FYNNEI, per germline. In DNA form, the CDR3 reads TGTGCCAGCAGTACCAGGACTAGCGGGGCACTCTATGACACAGATACGCAGTATTTT. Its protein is CASSTRTSGALYDTDTQYF.

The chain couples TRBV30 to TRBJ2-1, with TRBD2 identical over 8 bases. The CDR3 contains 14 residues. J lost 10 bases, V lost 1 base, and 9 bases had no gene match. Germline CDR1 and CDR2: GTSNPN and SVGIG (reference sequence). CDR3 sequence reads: CAWSGGLGGREQFF. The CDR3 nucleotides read TGTGCCTGGAGTGGGGGACTAGGGGGTAGGGAGCAGTTCTTC.

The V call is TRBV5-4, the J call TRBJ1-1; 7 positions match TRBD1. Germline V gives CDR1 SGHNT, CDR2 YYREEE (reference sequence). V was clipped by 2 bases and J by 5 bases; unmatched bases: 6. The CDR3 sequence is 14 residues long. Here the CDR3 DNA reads TGTGCCAGCAGCTTAACCGGGACAGCGACTGAAGCTTTCTTT. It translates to CASSLTGTATEAFF.

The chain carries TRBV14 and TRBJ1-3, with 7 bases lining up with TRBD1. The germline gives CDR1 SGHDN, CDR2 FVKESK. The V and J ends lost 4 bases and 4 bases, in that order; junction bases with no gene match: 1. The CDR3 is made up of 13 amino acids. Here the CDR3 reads CASSRDRGNTIYF. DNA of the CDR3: TGTGCCAGCAGCCGGGACAGAGGAAACACCATATATTTT.

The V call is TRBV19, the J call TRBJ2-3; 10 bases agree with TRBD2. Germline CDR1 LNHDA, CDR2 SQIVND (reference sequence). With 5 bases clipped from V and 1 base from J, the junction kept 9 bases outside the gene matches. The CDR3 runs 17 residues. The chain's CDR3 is CASSGGPSGGRTDTQYF. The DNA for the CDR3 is TGTGCCAGTAGTGGGGGGCCTAGCGGGGGCCGCACAGATACGCAGTATTTT. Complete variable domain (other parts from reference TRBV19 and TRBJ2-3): DGGITQSPKYLFRKEGQNVTLSCEQNLNHDAMYWYRQDPGQGLRLIYYSQIVNDFQKGDIAEGYSVSREKKESFPLTVTSAQKNPTAFYLCASSGGPSGGRTDTQYFGPGTRLTVL.